This passage covers 24 T cell receptor beta chains from one sample sequenced in a study of a mutant IDH1 vaccine in newly diagnosed glioma. Time point in this sample: week 5, during vaccination. Each dose delivered 300 ug of mutant IDH1 20-mer peptide subcutaneously with imiquimod. Some clones are missing from TCRdb's copy, which holds only in-frame ones; the method was immunoSEQ multiplex PCR. Among fewer than 65,000 clones listed, about 80% were seen once. Their recognized antigens are unknown. The sample was PBMCs, taken from a glioma patient whose treatment included an IDH1 peptide vaccine. The receptors come from a young man with glioma.

CDR3: CASSSTTGGYTF. Here the CDR3 DNA reads TGTGCCAGCAGCTCCACGACAGGGGGCTACACCTTC. V gene TRBV5-8 combines with J gene TRBJ1-2; TRBD1 matches at 7 bases. Losses at the gene ends were 3 bases for V and 8 bases for J; bases not matched to a gene: 4. The CDR3 is 12 residues long. Germline V gene sequence: CDR1 SGHTS, CDR2 YDEGEE.

The chain links TRBV5-1 to TRBJ2-5; D call uncertain. The V gene lost 4 bases and the J gene lost 4 bases, with 17 bases spanning the gap. The germline V gene has CDR1 SGHRS and CDR2 YFSETQ. CDR3 length: 15 residues. The CDR3 DNA is TGCGCCAGCAGCGGGCCCTACGTGTTAATAGAGACCCAGTACTTC. This gives the protein CASSGPYVLIETQYF.

A note on this clone: An end of the junction does not agree with germline; a read error may underlie this. The genes are TRBV6-1 and TRBJ1-5; D is ambiguous. The CDR3 length is 13 residues. Germline CDR1 and CDR2: MNHNS and SASEGT. CDR3 coding DNA: TGTGCCAGCAGTACCCGCCGATCATCGTCCCCAGCATTT. Translating it yields CASSTRRSSSPAF.

The chain carries TRBV6-1 and TRBJ1-5, with D tentatively TRBD1 (6 bases). CDR3 length: 15 amino acids. V was trimmed by 0 bases and J by 7 bases, leaving 13 bases between them. CDR1 is MNHNS and CDR2 is SASEGT in the germline V gene. The CDR3 region is CASSEAPQGHQPQHF. The CDR3 nucleotides read TGTGCCAGCAGTGAAGCTCCCCAGGGGCACCAGCCCCAGCATTTT.

The chain carries TRBV18 and TRBJ1-3; TRBD1 might be the D (5 bases). CDR1 and CDR2 from the germline V gene are KGHSH and LQKENI. This CDR3 region has 19 residues. V was trimmed by 3 bases and J by 0 bases, leaving 21 bases between them. The CDR3 protein is CASSPQAFGGISSGNTIYF. The CDR3 DNA sequence: TGTGCCAGCTCACCGCAGGCCTTCGGGGGGATAAGCTCTGGAAACACCATATATTTT.

The chain links TRBV4-2 to TRBJ1-5, with 7 bases lining up with TRBD1. V lost 1 base, J lost 6 bases, and 9 bases stayed unmatched. The CDR3 has 16 amino acids. CDR1 is LGHNA, CDR2 YNFKEQ, per germline. The CDR3 DNA sequence: TGTGCCAGCAGCCAAGTAGGTGACAGGGTTGGTCAGCCCCAGCATTTT. Its protein is CASSQVGDRVGQPQHF.

As DNA, the CDR3 is TGTGCCAGCTTGACAAACACCGGGGAGCTGTTTTTT. Protein: CASLTNTGELFF. The V gene is TRBV2, the J gene TRBJ2-2; no clear D. Germline-derived CDR1 and CDR2 are SNHLY and FYNNEI. The CDR3 covers 12 residues. Trimming pared 8 bases from V and 2 bases from J, leaving 6 bases between.

The rearrangement links TRBV6-6 to TRBJ2-5; D call uncertain. Between the trimmed V and J ends, which lost 2 bases and 3 bases, there was a span of 4 bases. The CDR3 length is 12 residues. CDR1 is MNHNY and CDR2 is SVGAGI in the germline V gene (reference sequence). CDR3 bases: TGTGCCAGCAGTTACCCGAAAGAGACCCAGTACTTC. Translation gives CASSYPKETQYF.

V is TRBV6-5 and J is TRBJ1-1; D remains unclear. Trimming stripped 0 bases from V and 1 base from J, with 9 bases between. Germline CDR1 and CDR2: MNHEY and SVGAGI. This CDR3 region has 15 residues. The CDR3 reads CASSYSSFGNTEAFF. The CDR3 region has the DNA TGTGCCAGCAGTTACTCGAGTTTTGGGAACACTGAAGCTTTCTTT.

V is TRBV11-2 and J is TRBJ1-2; D is ambiguous. The CDR3 is 15 amino acids. CDR1 and CDR2 (germline): SGHAT, FQNNGV. Trimming shortened V by 5 bases and J by 8 bases, and 21 bases separated the two germline ends. The CDR3, as DNA: TGTGCCAGCAGCCAATCCTTAGCATCGGGGAGCGGCTACACCTTC. Encoded protein: CASSQSLASGSGYTF. The complete variable domain, with remaining parts taken from reference TRBV11-2 and TRBJ1-2, reads EAGVAQSPRYKIIEKRQSVAFWCNPISGHATLYWYQQILGQGPKLLIQFQNNGVVDDSQLPKDRFSAERLKGVDSTLKIQPAKLEDSAVYLCASSQSLASGSGYTFGSGTRLTVV.

J is TRBJ1-5 and V is TRBV28, with 9 bases identical to TRBD1. Germline CDR1 reads MDHEN; CDR2 reads SYDVKM. Germline trimming cut 6 bases from V and 4 bases from J; bases unmatched to any gene: 22. This CDR3 contains 20 residues. CDR3: CASSPLHADRGGFGNQPQHF. CDR3 coding DNA: TGTGCCAGCAGCCCGCTCCACGCTGACAGGGGGGGTTTCGGGAATCAGCCCCAGCATTTT. The entire variable domain, with the rest obtained from reference TRBV28 and TRBJ1-5, is as follows: DVKVTQSSRYLVKRTGEKVFLECVQDMDHENMFWYRQDPGLGLRLIYFSYDVKMKEKGDIPEGYSVSREKKERFSLILESASTNQTSMYLCASSPLHADRGGFGNQPQHFGDGTRLSIL.

The CDR3 spells CASSKNRVSGELFF. The CDR3 bases are TGTGCCAGCAGTAAGAACAGGGTTTCAGGGGAGCTGTTTTTT. This rearrangement joins TRBV6-4 to TRBJ2-2; tentative D call: TRBD1 (6 bases). V was clipped by 5 bases and J by 8 bases, with 15 bases between them. The CDR3 is 14 residues long. Germline CDR1 is MRHNA and CDR2 is SNTAGT.

This chain links TRBV19 with TRBJ1-1; 11 positions match TRBD1. CDR1 LNHDA and CDR2 SQIVND come from the germline V gene (reference sequence). CDR3 size: 14 residues. Germline trimming cut 6 bases from V and 5 bases from J; bases unmatched to any gene: 5. The CDR3: CASSRTGGGTEAFF. CDR3 DNA: TGTGCCAGTAGCAGGACAGGGGGCGGAACTGAAGCTTTCTTT.

The J gene is TRBJ1-4, the V gene TRBV28; the match to TRBD1 covers 7 bases. The V segment lost 6 bases and the J segment 11 bases; nucleotides outside the gene matches: 12. Germline V gene sequence: CDR1 MDHEN, CDR2 SYDVKM. The CDR3 runs 14 residues. The CDR3 nucleotides read TGTGCCAGCAGGGGTGGAGGGGGCAGGAAGAAACTGTTTTTT. Protein product: CASRGGGGRKKLFF.

The CDR3 protein is CASSMNRGAGVHNEQFF. The CDR3 nucleotides are TGTGCCAGTAGCATGAACAGGGGAGCGGGGGTTCACAATGAGCAGTTCTTC. The rearrangement uses TRBV19 and TRBJ2-1; possible D gene TRBD2, 8 bases. CDR1 is LNHDA and CDR2 is SQIVND in the germline V gene (reference sequence). Trimming took 6 bases from V and 5 from J, leaving 23 bases between them. CDR3 length equals 17 residues.

The chain couples TRBV5-1 to TRBJ2-3, with D hard to call. Trimming shortened V by 4 bases and J by 0 bases, and 12 bases separated the two germline ends. The CDR3 is 15 residues long. Germline CDR1 is SGHRS and CDR2 is YFSETQ. CDR3 protein: CASSIGQLSTDTQYF. CDR3 sequence (DNA): TGCGCCAGCAGCATCGGGCAACTTAGCACAGATACGCAGTATTTT.

V usage is TRBV29-1 and J usage is TRBJ1-1, with 8 nucleotides matching TRBD1. Germline loops: CDR1 SQVTM, CDR2 ANQGSEA. CDR3 length: 14 residues. Trimming removed 5 bases from V and 5 bases from J; junction bases left unmatched: 10. CDR3 nucleotide sequence: TGCAGCGTTTCCCTCCAGGGGGCGAGGACTGAAGCTTTCTTT. This sequence encodes CSVSLQGARTEAFF. The whole variable domain, filled in from reference TRBV29-1 and TRBJ1-1, reads SAVISQKPSRDICQRGTSLTIQCQVDSQVTMMFWYRQQPGQSLTLIATANQGSEATYESGFVIDKFPISRPNLTFSTLTVSNMSPEDSSIYLCSVSLQGARTEAFFGQGTRLTVV.

The chain uses TRBV18 and TRBJ2-2; the match to TRBD1 covers 9 bases. This CDR3 has 15 amino acids. Germline trimming cut 2 bases from V and 3 bases from J; bases unmatched to any gene: 1. Germline lookup yields CDR1 KGHSH and CDR2 LQKENI. The CDR3 bases are TGTGCCAGCTCACCAAACAGGGGGCACACCGGGGAGCTGTTTTTT. Its protein product is CASSPNRGHTGELFF.

The chain is built from TRBV27 and TRBJ2-7; 9 bases line up with TRBD1. The J segment lost 1 base and the V segment lost 4 bases, leaving 8 bases of the junction unmatched. CDR1 is MNHEY, CDR2 SMNVEV, per germline (reference sequence). The CDR3 consists of 16 residues. The CDR3 DNA follows: TGTGCCAGCAGTTCCCTCATAGGGACAGGGTCCTACGAGCAGTACTTC. This translates into CASSSLIGTGSYEQYF.

This chain uses TRBV2 with TRBJ2-1; TRBD2 aligns across 9 bases. The J segment lost 4 bases and the V segment lost 3 bases, leaving 7 bases of the junction unmatched. CDR1 SNHLY and CDR2 FYNNEI come from the germline V gene. CDR3 length equals 16 residues. The chain's CDR3 is CASSELAGVQYNEQFF. CDR3 DNA sequence: TGTGCCAGCAGTGAGTTAGCGGGGGTGCAATACAATGAGCAGTTCTTC.

The chain is built from TRBV15 and TRBJ2-1; TRBD2 agrees at 10 bases. Trimming removed 2 bases from V and 8 bases from J; junction bases left unmatched: 6. The CDR3 spans 15 residues. Germline V gives CDR1 LNHNV, CDR2 YYDKDF (reference sequence). Written as DNA, the CDR3 is TGTGCCACCAGCAGAAGAGCGGGGGGGGTGGATGAGCAGTTCTTC. Amino acids: CATSRRAGGVDEQFF. The full variable domain, in which reference TRBV15 and TRBJ2-1 provide the parts outside the CDR3, is DAMVIQNPRYQVTQFGKPVTLSCSQTLNHNVMYWYQQKSSQAPKLLFHYYDKDFNNEADTPDNFQSRRPNTSFCFLDIRSPGLGDTAMYLCATSRRAGGVDEQFFGPGTRLTVL.

The V and J genes are TRBV7-2 and TRBJ1-1; D gene uncertain. Deletions cut 2 bases from V and 0 bases from J, with 7 bases between. CDR3 length: 14 residues. Germline CDR1 is SGHTA and CDR2 is FQGNSA. For the CDR3, the DNA is TGTGCCAGCAGCTTATCTTGGGTGAACACTGAAGCTTTCTTT. Its translation is CASSLSWVNTEAFF.

This chain uses TRBV10-1 with TRBJ2-1; 8 bases line up with TRBD1. The trim removed 6 bases at V and 4 bases at J, leaving 11 bases unmatched. CDR1 and CDR2 from the germline V gene are WNHNN and SYGVQD (reference sequence). The CDR3 length is 16 residues. Written as DNA, the CDR3 is TGCGCCAGCAGCGGGAAACCGGGACAGGTATACAATGAGCAGTTCTTC. It specifies CASSGKPGQVYNEQFF.

V usage is TRBV2 and J usage is TRBJ1-1; tentative D call: TRBD1 (6 bases). The germline gives CDR1 SNHLY, CDR2 FYNNEI. V was shortened by 6 bases and J by 0 bases, with 11 bases between the two germline ends. The CDR3 has 14 residues. The DNA of the CDR3 is TGTGCCAGCAGGGGCGGACAGATGAACACTGAAGCTTTCTTT. This codes for CASRGGQMNTEAFF.